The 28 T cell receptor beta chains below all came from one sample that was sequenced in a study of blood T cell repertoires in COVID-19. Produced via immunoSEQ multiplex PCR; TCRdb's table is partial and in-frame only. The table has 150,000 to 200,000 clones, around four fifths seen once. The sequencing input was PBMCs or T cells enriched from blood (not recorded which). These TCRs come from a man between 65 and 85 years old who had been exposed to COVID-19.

CDR3 sequence (DNA): TGCGCCAGCAGAATTAGCAAGAACACTGAAGCTTTCTTT. This translates into CASRISKNTEAFF. The V and J genes are TRBV10-1 and TRBJ1-1; D not resolved. Trimming left V 6 bases short and J 1 base short, with 9 bases between. CDR3 length equals 13 residues. From germline, CDR1 is WNHNN and CDR2 SYGVQD (reference sequence).

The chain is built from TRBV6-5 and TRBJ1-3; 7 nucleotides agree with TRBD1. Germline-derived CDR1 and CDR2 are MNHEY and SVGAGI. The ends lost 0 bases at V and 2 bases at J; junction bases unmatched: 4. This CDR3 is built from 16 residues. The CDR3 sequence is CASSYSGQAPGNTIYF. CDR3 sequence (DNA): TGTGCCAGCAGTTACTCCGGACAGGCCCCTGGAAACACCATATATTTT.

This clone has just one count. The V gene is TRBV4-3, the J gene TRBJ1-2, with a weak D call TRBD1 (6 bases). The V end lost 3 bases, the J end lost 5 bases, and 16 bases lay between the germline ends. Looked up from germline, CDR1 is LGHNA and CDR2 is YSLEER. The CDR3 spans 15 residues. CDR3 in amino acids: CASSQGAGTVYGYTF. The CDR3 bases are TGCGCCAGCAGCCAGGGGGCTGGGACGGTTTATGGCTACACCTTC.

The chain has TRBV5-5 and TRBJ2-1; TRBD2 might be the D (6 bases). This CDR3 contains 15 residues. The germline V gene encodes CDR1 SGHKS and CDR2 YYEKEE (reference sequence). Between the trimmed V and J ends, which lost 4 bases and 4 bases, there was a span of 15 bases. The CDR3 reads CASSTITGEYNEQFF. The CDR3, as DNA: TGTGCCAGCAGCACGATTACGGGGGAATACAATGAGCAGTTCTTC.

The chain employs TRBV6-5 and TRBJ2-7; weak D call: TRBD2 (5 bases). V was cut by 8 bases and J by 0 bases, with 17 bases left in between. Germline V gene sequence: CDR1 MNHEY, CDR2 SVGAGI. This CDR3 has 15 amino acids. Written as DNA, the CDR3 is TGTGCCAGCCGACCTACTCGAACTAGCTCCTACGAGCAGTACTTC. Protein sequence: CASRPTRTSSYEQYF.

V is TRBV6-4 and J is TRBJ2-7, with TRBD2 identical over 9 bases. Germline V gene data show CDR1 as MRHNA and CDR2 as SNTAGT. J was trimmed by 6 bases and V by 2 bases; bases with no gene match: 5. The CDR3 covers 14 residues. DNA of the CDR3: TGTGCCAGCAGTGACGGCGGGAGGGCCTGCGAGCAGTACTTC. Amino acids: CASSDGGRACEQYF.

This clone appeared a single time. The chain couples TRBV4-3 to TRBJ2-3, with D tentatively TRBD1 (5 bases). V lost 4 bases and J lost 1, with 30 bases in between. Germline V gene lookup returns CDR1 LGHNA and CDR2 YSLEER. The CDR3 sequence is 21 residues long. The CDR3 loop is CASSLSKPDTYTLIGTDTQYF. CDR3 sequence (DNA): TGCGCCAGCAGCCTCTCTAAACCGGACACCTATACCCTAATTGGCACAGATACGCAGTATTTT.

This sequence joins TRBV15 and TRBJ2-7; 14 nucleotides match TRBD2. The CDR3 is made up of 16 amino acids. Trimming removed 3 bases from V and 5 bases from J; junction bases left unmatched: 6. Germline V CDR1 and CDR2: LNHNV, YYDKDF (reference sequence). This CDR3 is CATSSRGLAGGNEQYF. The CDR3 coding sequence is TGTGCCACCAGCAGCAGAGGACTAGCGGGGGGTAACGAGCAGTACTTC.

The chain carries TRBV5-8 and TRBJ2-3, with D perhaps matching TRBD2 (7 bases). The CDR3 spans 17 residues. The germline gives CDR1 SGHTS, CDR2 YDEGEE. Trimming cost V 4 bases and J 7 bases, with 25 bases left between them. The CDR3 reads CASSDRGAGHFSNTQYF. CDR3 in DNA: TGTGCCAGCAGCGATCGGGGGGCGGGTCATTTCTCAAATACGCAGTATTTT.

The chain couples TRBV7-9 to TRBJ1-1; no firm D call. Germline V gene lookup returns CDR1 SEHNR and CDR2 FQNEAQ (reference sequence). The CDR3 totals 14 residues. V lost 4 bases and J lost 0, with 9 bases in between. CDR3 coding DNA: TGTGCCAGCAGCTCGCACTCTTTGAACACTGAAGCTTTCTTT. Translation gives CASSSHSLNTEAFF. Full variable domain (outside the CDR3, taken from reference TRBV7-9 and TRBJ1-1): DTGVSQNPRHKITKRGQNVTFRCDPISEHNRLYWYRQTLGQGPEFLTYFQNEAQLEKSRLLSDRFSAERPKGSFSTLEIQRTEQGDSAMYLCASSSHSLNTEAFFGQGTRLTVV.

In DNA form, the CDR3 reads TGTGCCAGCAGCCCCCGAGGAGTGCACACTGAAGCTTTCTTT. It yields the protein CASSPRGVHTEAFF. The chain combines TRBV7-2 with TRBJ1-1, with D hard to call. The CDR3 contains 14 residues. V was pared by 5 bases and J by 3 bases, with 13 bases between. CDR1 is SGHTA and CDR2 is FQGNSA in the germline V gene.

CDR3 sequence (DNA): TGCGCCAGCAGTGAGCGGGACAGGGTTAGCAATCAGCCCCAGCATTTT. Its protein is CASSERDRVSNQPQHF. V gene TRBV10-2 combines with J gene TRBJ1-5; 9 bases line up with TRBD1. Germline trimming cut 2 bases from V and 0 bases from J; bases unmatched to any gene: 2. The CDR3 is 16 residues long. The V gene's germline CDR1 is WSHSY and CDR2 SAAADI.

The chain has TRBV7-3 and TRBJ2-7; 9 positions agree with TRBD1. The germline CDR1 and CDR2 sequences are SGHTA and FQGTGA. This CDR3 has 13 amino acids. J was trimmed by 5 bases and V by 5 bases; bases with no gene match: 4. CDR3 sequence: CASSRDREDEQYF. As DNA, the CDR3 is TGTGCCAGCAGCCGGGACAGGGAGGACGAGCAGTACTTC.

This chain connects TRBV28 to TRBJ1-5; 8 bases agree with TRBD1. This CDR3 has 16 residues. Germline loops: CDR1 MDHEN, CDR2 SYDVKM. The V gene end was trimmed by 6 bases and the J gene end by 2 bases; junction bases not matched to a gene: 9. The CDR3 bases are TGTGCCAGCAGGTCTTCAGGGGGCGCCCGCAATCAGCCCCAGCATTTT. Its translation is CASRSSGGARNQPQHF.

In DNA, the CDR3 is TGTGCCAGCAGCTTAGCCTCCGGGACTAGCTGGAAAGAGACCCAGTACTTC. Translated: CASSLASGTSWKETQYF. The chain links TRBV7-9 to TRBJ2-5, with 9 bases identical to TRBD2. Losses at the gene ends were 0 bases for V and 3 bases for J; bases not matched to a gene: 8. Germline-derived CDR1 and CDR2 are SEHNR and FQNEAQ (reference sequence). This CDR3 is built from 17 residues. The full variable domain, in which reference TRBV7-9 and TRBJ2-5 provide the parts outside the CDR3, is DTGVSQNPRHKITKRGQNVTFRCDPISEHNRLYWYRQTLGQGPEFLTYFQNEAQLEKSRLLSDRFSAERPKGSFSTLEIQRTEQGDSAMYLCASSLASGTSWKETQYFGPGTRLLVL.

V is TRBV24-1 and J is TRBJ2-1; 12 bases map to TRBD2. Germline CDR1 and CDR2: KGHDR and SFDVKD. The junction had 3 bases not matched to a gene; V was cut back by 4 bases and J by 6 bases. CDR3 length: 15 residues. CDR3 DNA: TGTGCCACCAGTGACCGGGGACTAGCGGGCAATGAGCAGTTCTTC. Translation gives CATSDRGLAGNEQFF.

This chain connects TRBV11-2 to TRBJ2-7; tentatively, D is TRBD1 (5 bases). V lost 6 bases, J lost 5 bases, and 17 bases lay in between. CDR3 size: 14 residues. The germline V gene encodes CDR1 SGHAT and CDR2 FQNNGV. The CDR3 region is CASSHQAAGNEQYF. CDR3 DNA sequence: TGTGCCAGCAGTCACCAAGCCGCAGGGAACGAGCAGTACTTC.

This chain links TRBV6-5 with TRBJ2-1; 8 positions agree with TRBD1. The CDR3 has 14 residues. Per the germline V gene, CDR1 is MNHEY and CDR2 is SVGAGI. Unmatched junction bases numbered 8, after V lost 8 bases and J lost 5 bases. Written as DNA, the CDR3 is TGTGCCAGCCGTCCGGGACAGGATAACAATGAGCAGTTCTTC. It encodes CASRPGQDNNEQFF.

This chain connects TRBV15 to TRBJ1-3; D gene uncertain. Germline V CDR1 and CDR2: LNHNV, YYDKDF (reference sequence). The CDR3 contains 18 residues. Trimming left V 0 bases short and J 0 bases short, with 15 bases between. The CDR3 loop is CATSRDPMQFPSGNTIYF. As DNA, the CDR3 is TGTGCCACCAGCAGAGATCCAATGCAGTTCCCCTCTGGAAACACCATATATTTT.

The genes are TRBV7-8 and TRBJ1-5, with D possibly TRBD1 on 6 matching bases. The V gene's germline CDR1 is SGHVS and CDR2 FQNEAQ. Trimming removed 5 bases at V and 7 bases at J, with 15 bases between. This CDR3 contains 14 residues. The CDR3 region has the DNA TGTGCCAGCAGCCCACAGGGTATTGGCCAGCCCCAGCATTTT. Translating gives CASSPQGIGQPQHF.

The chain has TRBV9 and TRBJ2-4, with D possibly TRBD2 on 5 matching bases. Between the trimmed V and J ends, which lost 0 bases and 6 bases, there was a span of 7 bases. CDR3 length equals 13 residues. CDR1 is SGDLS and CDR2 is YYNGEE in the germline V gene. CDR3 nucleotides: TGTGCCAGCAGCGTAGACGAGGGAAACATTCAGTACTTC. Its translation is CASSVDEGNIQYF.

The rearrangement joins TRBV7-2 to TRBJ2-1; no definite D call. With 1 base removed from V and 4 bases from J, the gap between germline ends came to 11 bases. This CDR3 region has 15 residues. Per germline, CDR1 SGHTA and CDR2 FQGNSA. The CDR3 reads CASSLGSEQYNEQFF. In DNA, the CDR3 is TGTGCCAGCAGCTTAGGTTCAGAACAGTACAATGAGCAGTTCTTC.

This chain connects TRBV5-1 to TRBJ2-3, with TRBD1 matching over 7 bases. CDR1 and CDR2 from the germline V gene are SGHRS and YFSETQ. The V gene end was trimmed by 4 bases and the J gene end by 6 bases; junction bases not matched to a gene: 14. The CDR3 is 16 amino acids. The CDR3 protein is CASSVGTEFEGDTQYF. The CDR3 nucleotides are TGCGCCAGCAGCGTGGGGACAGAATTCGAGGGGGATACGCAGTATTTT.

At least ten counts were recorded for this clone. DNA for the CDR3: TGCGCCAGCAGCGGACTTGGAGAAAAACTGTTTTTT. Its protein is CASSGLGEKLFF. This chain uses TRBV4-3 with TRBJ1-4; no firm D call. The CDR3 has 12 amino acids. Trimming stripped 5 bases from V and 8 bases from J, with 9 bases between. Per the germline V gene, CDR1 is LGHNA and CDR2 is YSLEER.

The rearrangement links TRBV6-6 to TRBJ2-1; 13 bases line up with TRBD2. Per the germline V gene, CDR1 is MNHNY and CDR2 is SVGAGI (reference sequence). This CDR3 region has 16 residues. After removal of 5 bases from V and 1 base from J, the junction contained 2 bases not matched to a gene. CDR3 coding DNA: TGTGCCAGCAGTCGACTAGCGGGGGGATCCTACAATGAGCAGTTCTTC. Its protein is CASSRLAGGSYNEQFF.

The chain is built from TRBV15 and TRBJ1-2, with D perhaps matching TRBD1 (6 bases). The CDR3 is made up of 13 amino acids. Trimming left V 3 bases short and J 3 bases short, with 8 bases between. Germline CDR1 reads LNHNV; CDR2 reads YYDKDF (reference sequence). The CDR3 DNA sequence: TGTGCCACCAGCAGTACAGGGCACTATGGCTACACCTTC. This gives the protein CATSSTGHYGYTF.

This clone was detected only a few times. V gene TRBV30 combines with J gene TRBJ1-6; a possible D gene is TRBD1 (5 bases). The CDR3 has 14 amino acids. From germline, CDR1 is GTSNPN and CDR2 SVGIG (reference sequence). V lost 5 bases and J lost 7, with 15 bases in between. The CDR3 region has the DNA TGTGCCTGGGGGCCGGGACTCGAGAATTCACCCCTCCACTTT. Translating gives CAWGPGLENSPLHF.

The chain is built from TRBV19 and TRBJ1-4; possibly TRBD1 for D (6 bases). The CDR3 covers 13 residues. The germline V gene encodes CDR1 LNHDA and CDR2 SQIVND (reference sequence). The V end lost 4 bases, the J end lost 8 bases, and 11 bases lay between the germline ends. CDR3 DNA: TGTGCCAGTAGTAACAGGGCCGGGGAAAAACTGTTTTTT. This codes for CASSNRAGEKLFF.